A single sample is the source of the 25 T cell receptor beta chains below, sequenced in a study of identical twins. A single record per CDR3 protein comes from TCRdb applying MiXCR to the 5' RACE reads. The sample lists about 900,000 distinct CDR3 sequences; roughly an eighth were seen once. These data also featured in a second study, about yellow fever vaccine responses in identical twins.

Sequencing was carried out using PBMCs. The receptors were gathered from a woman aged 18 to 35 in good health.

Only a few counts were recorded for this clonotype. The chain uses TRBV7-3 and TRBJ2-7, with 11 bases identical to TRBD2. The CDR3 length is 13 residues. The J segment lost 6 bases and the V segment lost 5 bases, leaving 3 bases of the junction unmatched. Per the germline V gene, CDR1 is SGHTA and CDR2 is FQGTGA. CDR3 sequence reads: CASSVAGGPEQYF. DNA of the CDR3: TGTGCCAGCAGCGTAGCGGGAGGGCCCGAGCAGTACTTC.

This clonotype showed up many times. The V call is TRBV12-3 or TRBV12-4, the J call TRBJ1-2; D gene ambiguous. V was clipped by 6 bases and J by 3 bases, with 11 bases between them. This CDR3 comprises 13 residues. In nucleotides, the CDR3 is TGTGCCAGCAGGAGGGCGCAAGACTATGGCTACACCTTC. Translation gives CASRRAQDYGYTF.

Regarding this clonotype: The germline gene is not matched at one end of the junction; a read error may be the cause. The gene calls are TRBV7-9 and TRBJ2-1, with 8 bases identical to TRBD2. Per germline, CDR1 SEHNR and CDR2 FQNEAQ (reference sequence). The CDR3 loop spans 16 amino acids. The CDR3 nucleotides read TGTGCCAGCAACTTACCGGGACTAGATAAATACAATGAGCAGTTCTTC. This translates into CASNLPGLDKYNEQFF.

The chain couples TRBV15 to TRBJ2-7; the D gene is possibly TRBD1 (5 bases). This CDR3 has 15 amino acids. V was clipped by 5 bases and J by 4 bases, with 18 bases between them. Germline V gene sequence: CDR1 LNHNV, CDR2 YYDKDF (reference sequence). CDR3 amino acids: CATSRGSTGDYEQYF. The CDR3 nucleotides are TGTGCCACCAGCCGAGGTAGCACAGGTGATTACGAGCAGTACTTC.

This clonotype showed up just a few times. CDR3 loop: CSVGNMGRGWGEQFF. The CDR3 bases are TGCAGCGTTGGAAACATGGGCAGGGGTTGGGGTGAGCAGTTCTTC. The J gene is TRBJ2-1, the V gene TRBV29-1; D possibly corresponds to TRBD1 (6 bases). The germline V gene has CDR1 SQVTM and CDR2 ANQGSEA. Trimming stripped 4 bases from V and 9 bases from J, with 22 bases between. This CDR3 region has 15 residues.

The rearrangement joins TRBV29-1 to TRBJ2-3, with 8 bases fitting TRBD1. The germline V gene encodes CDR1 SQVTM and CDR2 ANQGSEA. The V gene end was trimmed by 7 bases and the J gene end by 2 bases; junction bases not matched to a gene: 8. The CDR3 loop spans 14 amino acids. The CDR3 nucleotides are TGCAGCGGAGACAGGGGAGTTAACACAGATACGCAGTATTTT. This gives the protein CSGDRGVNTDTQYF.

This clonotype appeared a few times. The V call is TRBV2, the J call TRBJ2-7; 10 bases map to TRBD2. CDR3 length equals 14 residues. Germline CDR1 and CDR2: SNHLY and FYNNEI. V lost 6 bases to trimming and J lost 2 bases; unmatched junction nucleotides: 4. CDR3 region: CASRRTSGPYEQYF. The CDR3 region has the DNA TGTGCCAGCAGAAGGACTAGCGGTCCCTACGAGCAGTACTTC.

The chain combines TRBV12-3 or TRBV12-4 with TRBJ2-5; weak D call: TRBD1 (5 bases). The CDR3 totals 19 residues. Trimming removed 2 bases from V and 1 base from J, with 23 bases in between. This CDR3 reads CASSLSFSPETEIQETQYF. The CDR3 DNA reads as TGTGCCAGCAGTTTATCATTCTCTCCCGAGACAGAGATCCAAGAGACCCAGTACTTC.

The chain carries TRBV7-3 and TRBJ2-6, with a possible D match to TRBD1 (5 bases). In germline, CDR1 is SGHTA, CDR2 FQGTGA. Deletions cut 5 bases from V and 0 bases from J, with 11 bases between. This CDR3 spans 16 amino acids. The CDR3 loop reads CASSPDRISGANVLTF. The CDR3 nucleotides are TGTGCCAGCAGCCCCGACAGAATCTCTGGGGCCAACGTCCTGACTTTC.

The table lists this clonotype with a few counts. CDR3 coding DNA: TGTGCCACCAGTGGGAAGGGGACTAGCGATCGGTACAATGAGCAGTTCTTC. Residues: CATSGKGTSDRYNEQFF. The chain carries TRBV24-1 and TRBJ2-1; the match to TRBD2 covers 10 bases. V shed 5 bases and J 4 bases; nucleotides not matched to a gene: 10. Looked up from germline, CDR1 is KGHDR and CDR2 is SFDVKD. The CDR3 has 17 residues.

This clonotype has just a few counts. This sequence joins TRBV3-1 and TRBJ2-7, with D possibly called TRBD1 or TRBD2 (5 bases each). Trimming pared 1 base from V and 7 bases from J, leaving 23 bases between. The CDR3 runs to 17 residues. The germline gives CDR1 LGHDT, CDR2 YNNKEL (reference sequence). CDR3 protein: CASSQALGVMSYVEQYF. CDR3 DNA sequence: TGTGCCAGCAGCCAAGCTTTGGGGGTCATGTCCTACGTGGAGCAGTACTTC.

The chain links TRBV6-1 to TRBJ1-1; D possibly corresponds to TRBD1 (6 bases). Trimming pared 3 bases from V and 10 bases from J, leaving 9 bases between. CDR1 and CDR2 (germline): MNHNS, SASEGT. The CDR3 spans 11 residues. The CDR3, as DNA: TGTGCCAGCAGTGACGGCAGGGGAGCTTTCTTT. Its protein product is CASSDGRGAFF.

The CDR3 DNA reads TGCAGCGTTGAAGATGATTGGCGGGGGGCGGCGGAGACCCAGTACTTC. Translation gives CSVEDDWRGAAETQYF. The J gene is TRBJ2-5, the V gene TRBV29-1, with 8 bases aligning to TRBD2. V was pared by 0 bases and J by 5 bases, with 11 bases of the junction left unmatched. This CDR3 comprises 16 residues. Germline V gives CDR1 SQVTM, CDR2 ANQGSEA.

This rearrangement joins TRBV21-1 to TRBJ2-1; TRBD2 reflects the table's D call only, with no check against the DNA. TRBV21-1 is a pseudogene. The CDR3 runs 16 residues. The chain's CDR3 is CASSKERGSSYNEQFF. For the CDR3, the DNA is TGTGCCAGCAGCAAAGAGAGGGGGAGCTCCTACAATGAGCAGTTCTTC.

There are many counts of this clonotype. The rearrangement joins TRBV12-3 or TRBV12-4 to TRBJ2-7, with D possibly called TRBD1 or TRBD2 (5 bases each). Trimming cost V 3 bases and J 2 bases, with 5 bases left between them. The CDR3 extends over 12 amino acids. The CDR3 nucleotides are TGTGCCAGCAGTTTGGGGGCCTACGAGCAGTACGTC. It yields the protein CASSLGAYEQYV.

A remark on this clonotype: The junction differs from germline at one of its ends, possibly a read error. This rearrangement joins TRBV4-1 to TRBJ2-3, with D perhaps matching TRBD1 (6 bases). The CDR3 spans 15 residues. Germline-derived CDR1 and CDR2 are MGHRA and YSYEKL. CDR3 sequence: CASSQAGASTDTKYF. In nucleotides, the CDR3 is TGCGCCAGCAGCCAAGCAGGGGCTAGCACAGATACGAAGTATTTT.

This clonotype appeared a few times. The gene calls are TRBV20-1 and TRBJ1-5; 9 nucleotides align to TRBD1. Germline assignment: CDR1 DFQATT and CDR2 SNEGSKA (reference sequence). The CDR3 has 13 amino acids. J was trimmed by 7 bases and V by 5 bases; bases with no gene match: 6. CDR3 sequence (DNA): TGCAGTGCTGCCTTGGACAGGGGCCAGCCCCAGCATTTT. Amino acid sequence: CSAALDRGQPQHF.

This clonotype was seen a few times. As DNA, the CDR3 is TGTGCCAGCTCACCAGGGGCCCCAAGAGAGACCCAGTACTTC. Its protein is CASSPGAPRETQYF. The V and J genes are TRBV18 and TRBJ2-5; TRBD1 is a possible D gene (5 bases). There are 14 residues in the CDR3. Germline values: CDR1 KGHSH, CDR2 LQKENI. The V end was cut by 2 bases, the J end by 4 bases, with 11 bases between.

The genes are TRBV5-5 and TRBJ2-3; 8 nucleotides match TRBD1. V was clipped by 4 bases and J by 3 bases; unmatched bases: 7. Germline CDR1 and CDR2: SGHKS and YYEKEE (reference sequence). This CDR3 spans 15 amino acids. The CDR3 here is CASSPPWTGTDTQYF. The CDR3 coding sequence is TGTGCCAGCAGCCCTCCCTGGACAGGGACAGATACGCAGTATTTT. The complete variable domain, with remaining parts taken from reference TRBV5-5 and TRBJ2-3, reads DAGVTQSPTHLIKTRGQQVTLRCSPISGHKSVSWYQQVLGQGPQFIFQYYEKEERGRGNFPDRFSARQFPNYSSELNVNALLLGDSALYLCASSPPWTGTDTQYFGPGTRLTVL.

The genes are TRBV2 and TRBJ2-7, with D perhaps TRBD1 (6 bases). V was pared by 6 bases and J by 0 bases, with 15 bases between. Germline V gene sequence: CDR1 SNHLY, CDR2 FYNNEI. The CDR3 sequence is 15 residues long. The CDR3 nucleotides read TGTGCCAGCAGACGAGCTGGACAGAGCTCCTACGAGCAGTACTTC. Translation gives CASRRAGQSSYEQYF. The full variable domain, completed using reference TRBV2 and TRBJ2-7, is EPEVTQTPSHQVTQMGQEVILRCVPISNHLYFYWYRQILGQKVEFLVSFYNNEISEKSEIFDDQFSVERPDGSNFTLKIRSTKLEDSAMYFCASRRAGQSSYEQYFGPGTRLTVT.

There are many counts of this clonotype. As DNA, the CDR3 is TGTGCCAGCACCTTACAGGGGAGCAATCAGCCCCAGCATTTT. Protein product: CASTLQGSNQPQHF. This chain joins TRBV12-3 or TRBV12-4 and TRBJ1-5, with 7 bases fitting TRBD1. J was trimmed by 1 base and V by 7 bases; bases with no gene match: 4. The CDR3 is 14 amino acids.

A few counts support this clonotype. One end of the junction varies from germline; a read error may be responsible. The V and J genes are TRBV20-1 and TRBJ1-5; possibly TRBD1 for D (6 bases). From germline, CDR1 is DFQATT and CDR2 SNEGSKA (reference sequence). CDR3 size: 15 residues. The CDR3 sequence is CSARAGTTFNQPQHF. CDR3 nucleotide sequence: TGCAGTGCAAGAGCCGGGACAACCTTTAATCAGCCCCAGCATTTT.

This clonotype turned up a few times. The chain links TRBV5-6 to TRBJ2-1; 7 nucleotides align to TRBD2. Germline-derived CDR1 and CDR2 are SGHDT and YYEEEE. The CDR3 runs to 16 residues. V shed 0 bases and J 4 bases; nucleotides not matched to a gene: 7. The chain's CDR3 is CASSLGGGGVYNEQFF. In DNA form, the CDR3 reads TGTGCCAGCAGCTTGGGCGGCGGGGGAGTGTACAATGAGCAGTTCTTC. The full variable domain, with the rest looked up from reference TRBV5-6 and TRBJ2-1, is DAGVTQSPTHLIKTRGQQVTLRCSPKSGHDTVSWYQQALGQGPQFIFQYYEEEERQRGNFPDRFSGHQFPNYSSELNVNALLLGDSALYLCASSLGGGGVYNEQFFGPGTRLTVL.

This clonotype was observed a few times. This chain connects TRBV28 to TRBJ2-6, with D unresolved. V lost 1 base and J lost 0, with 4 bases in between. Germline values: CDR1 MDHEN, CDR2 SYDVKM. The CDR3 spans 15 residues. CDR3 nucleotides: TGTGCCAGCAGTTTATATTCCTCTGGGGCCAACGTCCTGACTTTC. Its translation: CASSLYSSGANVLTF.

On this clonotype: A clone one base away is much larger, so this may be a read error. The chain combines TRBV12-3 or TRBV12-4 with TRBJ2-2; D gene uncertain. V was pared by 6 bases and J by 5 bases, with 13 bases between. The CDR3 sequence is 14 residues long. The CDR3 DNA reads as TGTGCCAGCAGAGAGTGGGTATATACCGGGGAGCTGTTTTTT. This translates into CASREWVYTGELFF.